The 31 T cell receptor beta chains reported below all come from one sample, sequenced in a study of T cells after yellow fever vaccination. TCRdb recomputed calls from the 5' RACE reads with MiXCR, one row per CDR3 protein. The repertoire holds some 220,000 distinct CDR3 sequences, with about 3% as singletons. Material: CD4+ T cells sorted from PBMCs, obtained 10 days after the yellow fever booster vaccination. These receptor sequences come from a man aged 18 to 30 who received the YFV17D yellow fever vaccine.

This clonotype was counted many times. The V gene is TRBV27, the J gene TRBJ1-1, with D tentatively TRBD1 (5 bases). In germline, CDR1 is MNHEY, CDR2 SMNVEV (reference sequence). Trimming left V 1 base short and J 2 bases short, with 14 bases between. This CDR3 region has 16 residues. The CDR3: CASSLLGTGDNTEAFF. CDR3 DNA sequence: TGTGCCAGCAGTTTATTGGGCACAGGCGATAACACTGAAGCTTTCTTT.

This clonotype was observed a few times. The chain joins TRBV6-5 to TRBJ1-2; the D gene is possibly TRBD1 (6 bases). Germline assignment: CDR1 MNHEY and CDR2 SVGAGI. The CDR3 is 14 amino acids. V lost 5 bases and J 14 bases, leaving 24 bases between the germline ends. The CDR3 region is CASSPGTGHLFATF. The CDR3 nucleotides are TGTGCCAGCAGTCCCGGTACGGGACACCTATTTGCTACCTTC.

The chain couples TRBV19 to TRBJ2-3; no clear D. From germline, CDR1 is LNHDA and CDR2 SQIVND (reference sequence). V lost 6 bases, J lost 2 bases, and 15 bases lay in between. CDR3 length: 15 residues. The chain's CDR3 is CASRTTRFYTDTQYF. The CDR3 region has the DNA TGTGCCAGTAGGACGACTCGTTTTTACACAGATACGCAGTATTTT. The full variable domain, in which reference TRBV19 and TRBJ2-3 provide the parts outside the CDR3, is DGGITQSPKYLFRKEGQNVTLSCEQNLNHDAMYWYRQDPGQGLRLIYYSQIVNDFQKGDIAEGYSVSREKKESFPLTVTSAQKNPTAFYLCASRTTRFYTDTQYFGPGTRLTVL.

This sequence joins TRBV20-1 and TRBJ1-1; 7 bases match TRBD1. The CDR3 is made up of 13 amino acids. Germline V gives CDR1 DFQATT, CDR2 SNEGSKA (reference sequence). J was trimmed by 7 bases and V by 3 bases; bases with no gene match: 8. CDR3 protein: CSASEGTEYEAFF. DNA of the CDR3: TGCAGTGCTAGTGAGGGGACAGAATATGAAGCTTTCTTT.

This clonotype was seen only a few times. V usage is TRBV29-1 and J usage is TRBJ1-4; TRBD1 might be the D (6 bases). Germline V gives CDR1 SQVTM, CDR2 ANQGSEA. Trimming removed 2 bases from V and 4 bases from J, with 11 bases in between. CDR3 length: 14 residues. The CDR3 DNA follows: TGCAGCGTTGAATTACAGGGAGGTAATGAAAAACTGTTTTTT. As protein: CSVELQGGNEKLFF.

This clonotype has at least ten counts. CDR3 sequence: CASSHHNIQYF. CDR3 DNA sequence: TGTGCCAGCAGCCATCATAACATTCAGTACTTC. The chain couples TRBV11-2 to TRBJ2-4; D call uncertain. The germline CDR1 and CDR2 sequences are SGHAT and FQNNGV. The CDR3 has 11 residues. V was clipped by 5 bases and J by 7 bases, with 6 bases between them.

In this sample, this clonotype turned up many times. This chain joins TRBV7-9 and TRBJ2-2; tentatively, D is TRBD1 or TRBD2 (5 bases each). Trimming took off 6 bases at V and 4 bases at J, with 15 bases between the two ends. The CDR3 is 15 residues long. CDR1 SEHNR and CDR2 FQNEAQ come from the germline V gene (reference sequence). DNA of the CDR3: TGTGCCAGCAGGACTGGGACCTTCGGCACCGGGGAGCTGTTTTTT. It yields the protein CASRTGTFGTGELFF.

With regard to this clonotype: A much larger clone is a single base away; this may be a read error. The chain carries TRBV24-1 and TRBJ2-5; D ambiguous. Germline V gives CDR1 KGHDR, CDR2 SFDVKD. This CDR3 comprises 12 residues. The CDR3 here is CATSDYLENQYF. CDR3 nucleotides: TGTGCCACCAGTGATTACTTGGAGAACCAGTACTTC.

This clonotype was seen repeatedly, ten times or more. The rearrangement uses TRBV5-1 and TRBJ2-5; no clear D gene. CDR3 length: 13 residues. Per the germline V gene, CDR1 is SGHRS and CDR2 is YFSETQ. Trimming cost V 1 base and J 4 bases, with 8 bases left between them. In nucleotides, the CDR3 is TGCGCCAGCAGCTTGTGGGAAGGAGAGACCCAGTACTTC. Protein product: CASSLWEGETQYF.

This chain connects TRBV5-1 to TRBJ2-1, with TRBD2 identical over 11 bases. Trimming removed 4 bases from V and 7 bases from J; junction bases left unmatched: 7. The CDR3 covers 15 residues. CDR1 is SGHRS and CDR2 is YFSETQ in the germline V gene. CDR3 sequence (DNA): TGCGCCAGCAGCCTAGCGGGGGGAACGGGGAATGAGCAGTTCTTC. Translated, it gives CASSLAGGTGNEQFF.

This clonotype was seen a handful of times. The chain recombines TRBV27 with TRBJ2-5; 8 bases line up with TRBD1. The CDR3 is made up of 13 amino acids. V gave up 6 bases and J gave up 5 bases; unmatched junction bases: 5. Germline values: CDR1 MNHEY, CDR2 SMNVEV (reference sequence). CDR3 DNA sequence: TGTGCCAGCAGCGGACAGGGTAGCGAGACCCAGTACTTC. Amino acids: CASSGQGSETQYF.

This clonotype has ten or more counts. The rearrangement links TRBV7-2 to TRBJ2-7; 7 nucleotides agree with TRBD2. Germline CDR1 reads SGHTA; CDR2 reads FQGNSA. The J segment lost 0 bases and the V segment lost 5 bases, leaving 16 bases of the junction unmatched. This CDR3 is 18 amino acids long. CDR3 coding DNA: TGTGCCAGCAGCCAGCGGACTGGGGCGGGGGTTAGCTCCTACGAGCAGTACTTC. Residues: CASSQRTGAGVSSYEQYF.

This clonotype occurred a few times. This chain connects TRBV7-9 to TRBJ2-5, with D uncertain. The V end lost 5 bases, the J end lost 1 base, and 8 bases lay between the germline ends. Germline V gene data show CDR1 as SEHNR and CDR2 as FQNEAQ (reference sequence). The CDR3 totals 13 residues. The CDR3 spells CASSPSSQETQYF. CDR3 bases: TGTGCCAGCAGCCCCAGCAGCCAAGAGACCCAGTACTTC.

This clonotype has more than one count but fewer than ten. In DNA, the CDR3 is TGTGCCAGCAGGGCCCCCGATTTCTCCTACGAGCAGTACTTC. It translates to CASRAPDFSYEQYF. V gene TRBV6-6 combines with J gene TRBJ2-7, with no clear D. Germline loops: CDR1 MNHNY, CDR2 SVGAGI (reference sequence). This CDR3 spans 14 amino acids. V lost 6 bases, J lost 0 bases, and 12 bases lay in between.

This clonotype was picked up many times. This chain links TRBV5-1 with TRBJ2-3; a weak D match, TRBD2 (7 bases). CDR1 SGHRS and CDR2 YFSETQ come from the germline V gene. Trimming pared 1 base from V and 2 bases from J, leaving 14 bases between. The CDR3 length is 16 residues. CDR3 residues: CASSLRVGGPTDTQYF. CDR3 in DNA: TGCGCCAGCAGCTTGAGGGTGGGGGGGCCCACAGATACGCAGTATTTT.

Only a few counts were recorded for this clonotype. The chain uses TRBV29-1 and TRBJ2-5; the D gene is possibly TRBD1 (5 bases). The CDR3 sequence is 12 residues long. The V and J ends lost 2 bases and 3 bases respectively, with 7 bases between them. Germline V CDR1 and CDR2: SQVTM, ANQGSEA. This CDR3 is CSVESREETQYF. The CDR3 nucleotides are TGCAGCGTTGAATCCAGGGAAGAGACCCAGTACTTC.

This clonotype has a count of ten or more. The rearrangement uses TRBV6-2 or TRBV6-3 and TRBJ2-3, with D perhaps TRBD1 or TRBD2 (5 bases each). The CDR3 runs to 14 residues. Germline CDR1 is MNHEY and CDR2 is SVGEGT. With 7 bases removed from V and 6 bases from J, the gap between germline ends came to 17 bases. The CDR3, as DNA: TGTGCCAGCACCGACACGGGGACCGGGGATACGCAGTATTTT. Translation gives CASTDTGTGDTQYF.

This clonotype appeared many times. The V call is TRBV6-5, the J call TRBJ1-2; TRBD1 agrees at 10 bases. V trimming: 5 bases; J trimming: 0 bases; junction bases outside the gene matches: 6. Germline V gene data show CDR1 as MNHEY and CDR2 as SVGAGI. CDR3 length: 16 residues. CDR3 DNA sequence: TGTGCCAGCAGTCCTTATGGACAGGGGGCTAACTATGGCTACACCTTC. Its translation is CASSPYGQGANYGYTF.

Many counts were recorded for this clonotype. The V gene is TRBV9, the J gene TRBJ2-2; D not certain. The V gene lost 6 bases and the J gene lost 2 bases, with 11 bases spanning the gap. Germline CDR1 and CDR2: SGDLS and YYNGEE. This CDR3 comprises 14 residues. The CDR3: CASTPDPNTGELFF. The CDR3 DNA is TGTGCCAGCACCCCTGATCCTAACACCGGGGAGCTGTTTTTT.

Ten or more counts support this clonotype. CDR3 protein: CASSQAGVGTKNIQYF. The CDR3, as DNA: TGTGCCAGCAGCCAGGCAGGGGTTGGAACCAAAAACATTCAGTACTTC. The rearrangement links TRBV3-1 to TRBJ2-4; a possible D gene is TRBD1 (6 bases). V lost 3 bases to trimming and J lost 2 bases, with 14 bases between them. CDR3 length equals 16 residues. From germline, CDR1 is LGHDT and CDR2 YNNKEL (reference sequence).

This clonotype came up a few times. V and J are TRBV20-1 and TRBJ2-7; 8 bases align to TRBD1. The CDR3 runs 14 residues. Germline lookup yields CDR1 DFQATT and CDR2 SNEGSKA (reference sequence). V lost 6 bases, J lost 4 bases, and 11 bases stayed unmatched. The CDR3 here is CSAKGQGSPYEQYV. In DNA, the CDR3 is TGCAGTGCAAAAGGACAGGGATCCCCTTACGAGCAGTACGTC.

This clonotype was observed at least ten times. The gene calls are TRBV12-3 or TRBV12-4 and TRBJ2-7, with D unresolved. V dropped 6 bases and J dropped 0 bases, with 12 bases sitting between them. The CDR3 consists of 14 residues. The CDR3, as DNA: TGTGCCAGCAGCGTTGCCGCTACCTCCTACGAGCAGTACTTC. Translated, it gives CASSVAATSYEQYF.

This chain links TRBV18 with TRBJ2-1, with 12 bases that match TRBD2. Germline trimming cut 0 bases from V and 9 bases from J; bases unmatched to any gene: 9. Germline CDR1 is KGHSH and CDR2 is LQKENI. The length of the CDR3 is 17 residues. The CDR3 reads CASSPPGLAGGPGEQFF. The DNA for the CDR3 is TGTGCCAGCTCACCACCGGGGCTAGCGGGGGGGCCCGGTGAGCAGTTCTTC.

This clonotype was counted ten times or more. The chain is built from TRBV20-1 and TRBJ2-5, with 8 bases fitting TRBD2. This CDR3 is built from 15 residues. Per germline, CDR1 DFQATT and CDR2 SNEGSKA (reference sequence). V shed 4 bases and J 4 bases; nucleotides not matched to a gene: 11. The CDR3 loop reads CSATTLAGLGETQYF. The CDR3 DNA sequence: TGCAGTGCTACCACATTAGCGGGGTTGGGAGAGACCCAGTACTTC.

This clonotype has a count of ten or more. The chain is built from TRBV7-9 and TRBJ2-2, with D perhaps TRBD1 or TRBD2 (5 bases each). Germline CDR1 SEHNR, CDR2 FQNEAQ (reference sequence). The CDR3 is 15 residues long. V lost 3 bases and J 4 bases, leaving 12 bases between the germline ends. This CDR3 is CASSFDGGPTGELFF. The CDR3 DNA sequence: TGTGCCAGCAGCTTTGATGGGGGTCCCACCGGGGAGCTGTTTTTT.

This clonotype was seen ten or more times. The chain uses TRBV10-2 and TRBJ2-3; TRBD2 aligns across 9 bases. Per germline, CDR1 WSHSY and CDR2 SAAADI. The CDR3 totals 12 residues. The ends lost 8 bases at V and 4 bases at J; junction bases unmatched: 1. CDR3 sequence reads: CASSSGADTQYF. CDR3 nucleotide sequence: TGCGCCAGCTCTAGCGGGGCAGATACGCAGTATTTT.

This clonotype was recorded a few times. This chain uses TRBV20-1 with TRBJ2-1, with D possibly being TRBD1 (6 bases). Per the germline V gene, CDR1 is DFQATT and CDR2 is SNEGSKA (reference sequence). The CDR3 contains 12 residues. The CDR3 loop reads CSRVNRADEQFF. CDR3 bases: TGCAGCCGAGTAAACAGGGCCGATGAGCAGTTCTTC.

This clonotype turned up a few times. The chain links TRBV20-1 to TRBJ2-5; D is uncertain. The germline gives CDR1 DFQATT, CDR2 SNEGSKA (reference sequence). The CDR3 is 10 residues long. Trimming stripped 4 bases from V and 4 bases from J, with 4 bases between. The CDR3 coding sequence is TGCAGTGCTAATAGAGAGACCCAGTACTTC. Amino acids: CSANRETQYF.

In this sample, this clonotype turned up many times. The CDR3: CASTPTSAGFQETQYF. CDR3 DNA: TGCGCCAGCACCCCAACTTCTGCAGGCTTCCAAGAGACCCAGTACTTC. The chain combines TRBV4-1 with TRBJ2-5; no clear D gene. The CDR3 has 16 amino acids. Germline V gene sequence: CDR1 MGHRA, CDR2 YSYEKL. V lost 7 bases, J lost 1 base, and 19 bases lay in between.

The chain joins TRBV30 to TRBJ1-1; D remains ambiguous. The CDR3 is made up of 12 amino acids. With 2 bases removed from V and 1 base from J, the gap between germline ends came to 5 bases. The germline V gene has CDR1 GTSNPN and CDR2 SVGIG (reference sequence). CDR3 in amino acids: CAWSRKNTEAFF. CDR3 in DNA: TGTGCCTGGAGTAGAAAGAACACTGAAGCTTTCTTT.

This clonotype showed up many times. This chain joins TRBV5-1 and TRBJ1-1; TRBD1 might be the D (5 bases). V lost 6 bases and J lost 0, with 15 bases in between. The CDR3 runs to 15 residues. Germline V gene data show CDR1 as SGHRS and CDR2 as YFSETQ. CDR3 DNA sequence: TGCGCCAGCATGCCGGGACCGACGATGAACACTGAAGCTTTCTTT. Its translation is CASMPGPTMNTEAFF.